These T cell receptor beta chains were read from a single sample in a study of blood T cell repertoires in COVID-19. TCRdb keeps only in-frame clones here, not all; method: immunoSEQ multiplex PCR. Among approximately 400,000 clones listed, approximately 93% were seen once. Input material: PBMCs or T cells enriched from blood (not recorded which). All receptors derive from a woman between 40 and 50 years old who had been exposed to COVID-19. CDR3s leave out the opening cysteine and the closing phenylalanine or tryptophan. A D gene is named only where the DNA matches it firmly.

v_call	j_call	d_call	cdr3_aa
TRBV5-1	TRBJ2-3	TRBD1	ASSWSGTGGTDTQY
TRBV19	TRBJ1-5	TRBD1	ASTEGQPSNQPQH
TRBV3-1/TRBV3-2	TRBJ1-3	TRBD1	ASSSGQGNSGNTIY
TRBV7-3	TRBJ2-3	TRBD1	ASSMAGGRTDTQY
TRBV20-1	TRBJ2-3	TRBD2	SASSSGGLRDTQY
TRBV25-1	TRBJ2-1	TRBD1	ASSGGTVPGNEQF
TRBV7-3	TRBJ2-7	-	ASSLGQGSTYEQY
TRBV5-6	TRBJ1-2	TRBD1	ASSFLDRDSGYT
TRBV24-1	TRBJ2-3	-	ATGDGSGDTQY
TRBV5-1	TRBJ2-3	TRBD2	ASSLARTSGSTDTQY
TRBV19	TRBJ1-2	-	AVGETVYGYT
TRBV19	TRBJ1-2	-	ASSIWQGPYGYT
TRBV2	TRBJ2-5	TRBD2	ASSEANGGGSQETQY
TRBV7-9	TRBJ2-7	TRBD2	ASSLGGLADLYEQY
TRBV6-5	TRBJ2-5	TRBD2	ASIGGGPTQY
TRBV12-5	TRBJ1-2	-	ASGLGDVYGGGAYGYT
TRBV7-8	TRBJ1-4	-	ASTMGLNEKLF
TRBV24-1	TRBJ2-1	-	ATSDSGGTENYNEQF
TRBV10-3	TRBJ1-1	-	AISELRGSGAF
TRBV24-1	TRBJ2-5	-	ATSDQTPGEETQY
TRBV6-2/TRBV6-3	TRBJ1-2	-	ASSPSVMVTGFYGYT
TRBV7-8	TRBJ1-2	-	ASSSPGQPLDYGYT
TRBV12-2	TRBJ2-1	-	ASRPTGGGLYNEQF
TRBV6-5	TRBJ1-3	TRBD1	ASSSDRGSGNTIY
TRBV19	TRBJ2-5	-	ASSPRQDRYQETQY
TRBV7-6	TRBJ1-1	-	ASSPQMNTEAF
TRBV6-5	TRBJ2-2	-	ASSYAGKGTGELF
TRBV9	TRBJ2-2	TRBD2	ASSKGTSGGGPPTGELF
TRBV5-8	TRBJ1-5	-	ASSGEGNQPQH
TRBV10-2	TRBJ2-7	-	ASSEAALGEQY
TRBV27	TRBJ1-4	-	ASSLGGAGNEKLF
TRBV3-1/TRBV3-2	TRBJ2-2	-	ASSHGGAGELF
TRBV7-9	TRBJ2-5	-	ASSSGEQETQY
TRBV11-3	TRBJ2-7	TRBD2	ASSSRWSSGSSYEQY
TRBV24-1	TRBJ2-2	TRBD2	ATSDNRGGTGELF
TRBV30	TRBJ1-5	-	AWSSGVGAQH
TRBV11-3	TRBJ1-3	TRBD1	ASSLAGTGSSGNTIY
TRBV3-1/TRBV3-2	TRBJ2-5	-	ASEGARGETQY
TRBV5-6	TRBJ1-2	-	ASSRERGFRDYGYT
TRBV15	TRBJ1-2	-	ATSRDKRLQGLLGYT
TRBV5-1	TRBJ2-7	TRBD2	ASRGLAGVGEQY
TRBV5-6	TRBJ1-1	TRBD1	ASSLGQGRSNTEAF
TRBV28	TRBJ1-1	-	ASSLGGKNTEAF
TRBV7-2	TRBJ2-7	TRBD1	ASSSKTGGQLAVSYEQY
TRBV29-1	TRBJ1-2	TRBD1	SVEDRSLYGYT
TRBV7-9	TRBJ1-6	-	ASSFGDRFSPLH
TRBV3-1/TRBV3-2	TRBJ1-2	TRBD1	ASSNGDRKGYT
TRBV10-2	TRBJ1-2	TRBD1	ASSGETGTSRANYGYT
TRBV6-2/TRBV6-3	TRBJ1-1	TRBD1	ASSYRQGEVRDTEAF
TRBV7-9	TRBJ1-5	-	ASSLGHEISNQPQH
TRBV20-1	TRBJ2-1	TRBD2	SASRSGSGNEQF